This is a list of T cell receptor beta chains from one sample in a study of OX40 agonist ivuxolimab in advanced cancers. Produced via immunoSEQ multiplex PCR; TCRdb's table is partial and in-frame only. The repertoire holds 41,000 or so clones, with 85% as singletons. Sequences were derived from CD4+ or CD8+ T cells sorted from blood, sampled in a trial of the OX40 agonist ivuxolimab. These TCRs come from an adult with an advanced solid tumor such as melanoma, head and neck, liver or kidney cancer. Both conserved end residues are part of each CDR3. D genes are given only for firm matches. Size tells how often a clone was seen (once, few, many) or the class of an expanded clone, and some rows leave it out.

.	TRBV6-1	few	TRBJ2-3	CASSEWLGQGGKDTQYF	TGTGCCAGCAGTGAATGGTTGGGGCAGGGTGGTAAGGATACGCAGTATTTT
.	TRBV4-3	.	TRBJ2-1	CASSQEGIQDDEQFF	TGCGCCAGCAGCCAAGAAGGCATTCAGGACGATGAGCAGTTCTTC
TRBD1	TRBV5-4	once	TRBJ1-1	CASSLGGTGGTEAFF	TGTGCCAGCAGCTTGGGGGGGACAGGGGGCACTGAAGCTTTCTTT
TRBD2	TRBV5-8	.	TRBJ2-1	CASSLLAGRQFF	TGTGCCAGCAGCCTACTAGCGGGACGGCAGTTCTTC
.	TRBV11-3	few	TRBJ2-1	CASSPAAYNEQFF	TGTGCCAGCAGCCCAGCGGCCTACAATGAGCAGTTCTTC
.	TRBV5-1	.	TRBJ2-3	CASSLAGGGTDTQYF	TGCGCCAGCAGCTTGGCCGGGGGTGGGACAGATACGCAGTATTTT
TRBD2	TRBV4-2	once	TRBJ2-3	CASKASGRGSDTQYF	TGTGCCAGCAAGGCGAGCGGGAGGGGCTCAGATACGCAGTATTTT
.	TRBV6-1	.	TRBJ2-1	CASSLGQSGNEQFF	TGTGCCAGCAGTCTCGGACAGTCCGGCAATGAGCAGTTCTTC
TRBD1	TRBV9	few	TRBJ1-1	CASSVGQGAPEAFF	TGTGCCAGCAGCGTAGGTCAGGGGGCTCCTGAAGCTTTCTTT
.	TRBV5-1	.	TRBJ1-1	CASSWGHMNTEAFF	TGCGCCAGCAGCTGGGGACATATGAACACTGAAGCTTTCTTT
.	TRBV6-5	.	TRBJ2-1	CASKKVGTSYEQFF	TGTGCCAGCAAAAAAGTCGGGACATCTTATGAGCAGTTCTTC
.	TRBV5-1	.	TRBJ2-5	CASSANRDGQETQYF	TGCGCCAGCAGCGCGAATCGGGACGGACAAGAGACCCAGTACTTC
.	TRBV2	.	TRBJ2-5	CASTPVTQYF	TGTGCCAGCACGCCGGTTACCCAGTACTTC
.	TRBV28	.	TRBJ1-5	CASSSMGVIEHSNQPQHF	TGTGCCAGCAGTTCCATGGGGGTCATTGAACATAGCAATCAGCCCCAGCATTTT
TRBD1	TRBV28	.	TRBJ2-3	CASSWDRTGDTQYF	TGTGCCAGCAGTTGGGACCGGACAGGGGATACGCAGTATTTT
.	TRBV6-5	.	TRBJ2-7	CASSPGQLQYF	TGTGCCAGCAGTCCCGGACAGTTGCAGTACTTC
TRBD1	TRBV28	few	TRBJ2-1	CAILDRGSSYNEQFF	TGTGCCATCCTCGACAGGGGAAGCTCCTACAATGAGCAGTTCTTC
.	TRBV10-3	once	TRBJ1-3	CAISGTGNTIYF	TGTGCCATCAGCGGCACCGGAAACACCATATATTTT
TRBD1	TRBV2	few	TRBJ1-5	CASVTTGGNQPQHF	TGTGCCAGCGTAACGACAGGGGGCAATCAGCCCCAGCATTTT
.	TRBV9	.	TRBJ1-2	CASSGGRGVNYGYTF	TGTGCCAGCAGCGGGGGCCGGGGCGTGAACTATGGCTACACCTTC
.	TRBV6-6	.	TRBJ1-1	CASSTQGRPEAFF	TGTGCCAGCAGTACCCAGGGGAGACCTGAAGCTTTCTTT
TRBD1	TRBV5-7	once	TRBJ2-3	CASSVPGQGGKDTQYF	TGTGCCAGCAGCGTCCCGGGACAGGGGGGTAAGGATACGCAGTATTTT
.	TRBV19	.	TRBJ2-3	CASSVDGSGDTQYF	TGTGCCAGTAGTGTCGACGGGAGTGGGGATACGCAGTATTTT
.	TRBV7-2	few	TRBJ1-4	CASSPGTQNEKLFF	TGTGCCAGCAGCCCCGGGACCCAAAATGAAAAACTGTTTTTT
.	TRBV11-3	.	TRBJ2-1	CASSLGIPLYNEQFF	TGTGCCAGCAGCTTAGGGATTCCCCTCTACAATGAGCAGTTCTTC
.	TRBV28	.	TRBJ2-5	CASSLSGGGSVGETQYF	TGTGCCAGCAGTTTAAGCGGTGGGGGATCTGTTGGAGAGACCCAGTACTTC
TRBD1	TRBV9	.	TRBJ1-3	CASSITGADGNTIYF	TGTGCCAGCAGCATTACAGGGGCGGACGGAAACACCATATATTTT
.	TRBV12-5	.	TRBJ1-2	CASGSSSIYGYTF	TGTGCTAGTGGTTCCTCTTCTATCTATGGCTACACCTTC
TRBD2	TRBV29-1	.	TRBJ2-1	CSVSGTSGRHEQFF	TGCAGCGTGTCCGGGACTAGCGGGAGGCATGAGCAGTTCTTC
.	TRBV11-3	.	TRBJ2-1	CASSLGSFEFF	TGTGCCAGCAGCTTAGGTTCGTTCGAGTTCTTC
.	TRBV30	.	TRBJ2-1	CAWIDVASNEQFF	TGTGCCTGGATTGACGTAGCGAGCAATGAGCAGTTCTTC
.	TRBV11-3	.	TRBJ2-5	CASSLGHEGETQYF	TGTGCCAGCAGCTTAGGCCACGAAGGGGAGACCCAGTACTTC
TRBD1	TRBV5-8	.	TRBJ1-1	CASSTGPGQGPINTEAFF	TGTGCCAGCAGCACGGGGCCCGGACAGGGGCCGATTAACACTGAAGCTTTCTTT
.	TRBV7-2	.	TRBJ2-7	CASSLVGYEQYF	TGTGCCAGCAGCTTAGTTGGTTACGAGCAGTACTTC
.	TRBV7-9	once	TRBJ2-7	CASSSHGTFDEQYF	TGTGCCAGCAGCTCCCACGGGACTTTTGACGAGCAGTACTTC